A single sample is the source of the 23 T cell receptor beta chains below, sequenced in a study of PD-1 blockade in classical Hodgkin lymphoma. Only in-frame clones appear in the TCRdb table, and some are missing; sequencing was by immunoSEQ multiplex PCR. The data contain roughly 20,000 clones, approximately 84% of them singletons. The time point: cycle 4 day 1 (C4D1), after five to seven weeks of nivolumab. Every patient was affected by relapse after autologous stem cell transplantation, while exposure to brentuximab vedotin was not uniform. It was by magnetic negative selection that CD8+ T cells were isolated from thawed PBMCs. The sample here was CD8+ T cells from blood, taken before the fourth cycle of nivolumab. Source of these receptors: a human donor with classical Hodgkin lymphoma.

V usage is TRBV27 and J usage is TRBJ1-2, with 9 positions matching TRBD1. The CDR3 contains 14 residues. In germline, CDR1 is MNHEY, CDR2 SMNVEV (reference sequence). J lost 3 bases, V lost 5 bases, and 4 bases had no gene match. The CDR3 DNA reads as TGTGCCAGCAGTCCAGACAGGGGGTACTATGGCTACACCTTC. This codes for CASSPDRGYYGYTF.

The chain links TRBV19 to TRBJ1-1; weak D call: TRBD1 (6 bases). Trimming took off 4 bases at V and 7 bases at J, with 10 bases between the two ends. The length of the CDR3 is 12 residues. Germline V gene lookup returns CDR1 LNHDA and CDR2 SQIVND (reference sequence). The CDR3 nucleotides are TGTGCCAGTAGTACAGGGGTAATTGAAGCTTTCTTT. Protein: CASSTGVIEAFF.

The gene calls are TRBV4-2 and TRBJ1-2; a possible D gene is TRBD1 (5 bases). The CDR3 loop spans 14 amino acids. The V gene lost 4 bases and the J gene lost 2 bases, with 11 bases spanning the gap. CDR1 is LGHNA and CDR2 is YNFKEQ in the germline V gene. CDR3 nucleotide sequence: TGTGCCAGCAGCCCCCCTGGGGGAAACTATGGCTACACCTTC. Its protein product is CASSPPGGNYGYTF.

The chain couples TRBV5-4 to TRBJ1-5, with 7 bases that match TRBD1. Germline V CDR1 and CDR2: SGHNT, YYREEE (reference sequence). The CDR3 has 15 amino acids. The V segment lost 0 bases and the J segment 5 bases; nucleotides outside the gene matches: 5. The CDR3 here is CASSLDRGGDQPQHF. In DNA, the CDR3 is TGTGCCAGCAGCTTGGACAGGGGAGGGGATCAGCCCCAGCATTTT.

The CDR3 here is CASSLGATNSNQPQHF. The CDR3 coding sequence is TGTGCCAGCAGCCTGGGGGCGACGAATAGCAATCAGCCCCAGCATTTT. The genes are TRBV5-4 and TRBJ1-5; a possible D gene is TRBD1 (6 bases). CDR1 is SGHNT and CDR2 is YYREEE in the germline V gene (reference sequence). This CDR3 has 16 amino acids. The V end was cut by 4 bases, the J end by 0 bases, with 14 bases between.

The chain recombines TRBV4-2 with TRBJ2-5, with 10 bases that match TRBD2. Germline V gene data show CDR1 as LGHNA and CDR2 as YNFKEQ. V lost 4 bases and J lost 1; bases outside the gene matches: 3. The CDR3 sequence is 15 residues long. The CDR3 DNA is TGTGCCAGCAGCCCTCAGCGGGGGGGCCAAGAGACCCAGTACTTC. Translation gives CASSPQRGGQETQYF.

The chain recombines TRBV7-8 with TRBJ1-1; D is uncertain. The germline gives CDR1 SGHVS, CDR2 FQNEAQ. The V end lost 5 bases, the J end lost 11 bases, and 21 bases lay between the germline ends. The CDR3 contains 14 residues. The CDR3 DNA sequence: TGTGCCAGCAGCCGTGGGCGGGGTTCCCAGGAGGCTTTCTTT. Amino acids: CASSRGRGSQEAFF.

The chain carries TRBV11-1 and TRBJ2-2, with 8 bases aligning to TRBD1. CDR3 length: 16 amino acids. CDR1 SGHAT and CDR2 FQDESV come from the germline V gene (reference sequence). V lost 5 bases, J lost 4 bases, and 9 bases stayed unmatched. The CDR3: CASSPHPGTGTGELFF. The DNA for the CDR3 is TGTGCCAGCAGCCCACATCCCGGGACAGGCACCGGGGAGCTGTTTTTT.

The chain employs TRBV6-1 and TRBJ2-7; 8 nucleotides align to TRBD1. J gave up 5 bases and V 1 base, and 13 bases lay outside the gene matches. The V gene's germline CDR1 is MNHNS and CDR2 SASEGT. This CDR3 has 17 amino acids. The CDR3 here is CASSEEMAQGAANEQYF. Here the CDR3 DNA reads TGTGCCAGCAGTGAAGAGATGGCCCAGGGGGCGGCAAACGAGCAGTACTTC.

The gene calls are TRBV7-9 and TRBJ2-1; maybe TRBD2 (6 bases). The CDR3 runs to 15 residues. Trimming cost V 2 bases and J 3 bases, with 11 bases left between them. CDR1 is SEHNR and CDR2 is FQNEAQ in the germline V gene (reference sequence). The CDR3 nucleotides read TGTGCCAGCAGCTTATCGGGACTCGGCTACAATGAGCAGTTCTTC. It encodes CASSLSGLGYNEQFF.

V and J are TRBV30 and TRBJ2-7, with 9 bases matching TRBD1. The CDR3 loop spans 14 amino acids. CDR1 is GTSNPN, CDR2 SVGIG, per germline (reference sequence). The J segment lost 3 bases and the V segment lost 8 bases, leaving 11 bases of the junction unmatched. The CDR3 sequence: CAGTGGAKIYEQYF. The CDR3 bases are TGTGCCGGTACAGGGGGCGCGAAAATCTACGAGCAGTACTTC.

In its sample, this clone was seen a few times. CDR3: CASSLLGENYGYTF. In DNA, the CDR3 is TGTGCCAGCAGCTTGCTCGGGGAGAACTATGGCTACACCTTC. This chain joins TRBV5-5 and TRBJ1-2; D gene uncertain. Trimming took off 1 base at V and 2 bases at J, with 9 bases between the two ends. CDR1 is SGHKS and CDR2 is YYEKEE in the germline V gene (reference sequence). The CDR3 sequence is 14 residues long.

This clone appeared once. The chain links TRBV21-1 to TRBJ2-6; the DNA was not used to check the table's D call, TRBD2. TRBV21-1 is given as a pseudogene. The CDR3 runs 17 residues. The CDR3 DNA is TGTGCCAGCAGCAAACGGGGTTCGCGCTCTGGGGCCAACGTCCTGACTTTC. Its protein product is CASSKRGSRSGANVLTF.

The chain employs TRBV7-9 and TRBJ2-7, with D uncertain. The CDR3 extends over 13 amino acids. CDR1 and CDR2 (germline): SEHNR, FQNEAQ (reference sequence). V gave up 4 bases and J gave up 6 bases, with 13 bases separating them. CDR3 region: CASSSPLASEQYF. In DNA, the CDR3 is TGTGCCAGCAGCTCCCCTTTGGCAAGCGAGCAGTACTTC.

This clone has a single count. The CDR3 nucleotides read TGTGCCAGCAGTTTTGGGGCCAACTACGAGCAGTACTTC. It specifies CASSFGANYEQYF. The rearrangement joins TRBV27 to TRBJ2-7, with TRBD1 as a possible D gene (5 bases). CDR1 is MNHEY and CDR2 is SMNVEV in the germline V gene (reference sequence). CDR3 size: 13 residues. V lost 3 bases to trimming and J lost 3 bases, with 9 bases between them.

This clone was counted a few times. The CDR3 nucleotides read TGTGCCAGCAGCGCAGGGGGCGCGAGGTACACTGAAGCTTTCTTT. It codes for CASSAGGARYTEAFF. The V call is TRBV9, the J call TRBJ1-1; TRBD1 matches at 8 bases. Germline V gene data show CDR1 as SGDLS and CDR2 as YYNGEE. V was pared by 3 bases and J by 3 bases, with 7 bases of the junction left unmatched. This CDR3 region has 15 residues.

The gene calls are TRBV5-1 and TRBJ2-7; no clear D. This CDR3 spans 12 amino acids. V gave up 4 bases and J gave up 1 base, with 6 bases separating them. The V gene's germline CDR1 is SGHRS and CDR2 YFSETQ. CDR3 region: CASSPQSYEQYF. For the CDR3, the DNA is TGCGCCAGCAGCCCCCAATCCTACGAGCAGTACTTC. Filled out from reference TRBV5-1 and TRBJ2-7, the complete variable domain reads KAGVTQTPRYLIKTRGQQVTLSCSPISGHRSVSWYQQTPGQGLQFLFEYFSETQRNKGNFPGRFSGRQFSNSRSEMNVSTLELGDSALYLCASSPQSYEQYFGPGTRLTVT.

This clone was observed once. This rearrangement joins TRBV5-1 to TRBJ2-7; D may correspond to TRBD1 or TRBD2 (5 bases each). Germline CDR1 is SGHRS and CDR2 is YFSETQ. CDR3 length equals 16 residues. Trimming took off 4 bases at V and 2 bases at J, with 19 bases between the two ends. CDR3 sequence (DNA): TGCGCCAGCAGCCCGAGCGGACGGGACGGTACCTACGAGCAGTACTTC. It yields the protein CASSPSGRDGTYEQYF.

V is TRBV27 and J is TRBJ1-1; D is undetermined. This CDR3 is 13 amino acids long. The V gene lost 3 bases and the J gene lost 1 base, with 6 bases spanning the gap. Germline loops: CDR1 MNHEY, CDR2 SMNVEV (reference sequence). The CDR3 coding sequence is TGTGCCAGCAGTTTTGGCTCGAACACTGAAGCTTTCTTT. It codes for CASSFGSNTEAFF.

This rearrangement joins TRBV5-6 to TRBJ2-5; 10 nucleotides align to TRBD1. The CDR3 is 15 residues long. V dropped 2 bases and J dropped 2; count of bases not matched to a gene: 3. Germline CDR1 SGHDT, CDR2 YYEEEE. The CDR3 nucleotides are TGTGCCAGCAGCTTTGGGACAGGGGATCAAGAGACCCAGTACTTC. Translating gives CASSFGTGDQETQYF.

The rearrangement joins TRBV6-1 to TRBJ2-7; D may be TRBD2 (5 bases). CDR1 is MNHNS and CDR2 is SASEGT in the germline V gene. V was clipped by 3 bases and J by 4 bases, with 16 bases between them. The CDR3 is 15 residues long. The CDR3 here is CASSEGESPVYEQYF. CDR3 DNA: TGTGCCAGCAGTGAGGGAGAGTCCCCCGTTTACGAGCAGTACTTC.

The chain carries TRBV15 and TRBJ1-5; TRBD1 matches at 7 bases. With V trimmed by 1 base and J by 6 bases, 6 bases remained unmatched. Per germline, CDR1 LNHNV and CDR2 YYDKDF (reference sequence). The CDR3 runs to 15 residues. The CDR3 loop is CATSRGTGDRQPQHF. The CDR3 DNA is TGTGCCACCAGCAGAGGTACAGGGGACCGTCAGCCCCAGCATTTT.

The rearrangement uses TRBV7-2 and TRBJ1-2; perhaps TRBD1 as D (5 bases). Per the germline V gene, CDR1 is SGHTA and CDR2 is FQGNSA. This CDR3 spans 14 amino acids. V gave up 4 bases and J gave up 6 bases, with 15 bases separating them. CDR3 sequence: CASSSGTPTHGYTF. The CDR3 bases are TGTGCCAGCAGCTCCGGGACTCCAACCCATGGCTACACCTTC.